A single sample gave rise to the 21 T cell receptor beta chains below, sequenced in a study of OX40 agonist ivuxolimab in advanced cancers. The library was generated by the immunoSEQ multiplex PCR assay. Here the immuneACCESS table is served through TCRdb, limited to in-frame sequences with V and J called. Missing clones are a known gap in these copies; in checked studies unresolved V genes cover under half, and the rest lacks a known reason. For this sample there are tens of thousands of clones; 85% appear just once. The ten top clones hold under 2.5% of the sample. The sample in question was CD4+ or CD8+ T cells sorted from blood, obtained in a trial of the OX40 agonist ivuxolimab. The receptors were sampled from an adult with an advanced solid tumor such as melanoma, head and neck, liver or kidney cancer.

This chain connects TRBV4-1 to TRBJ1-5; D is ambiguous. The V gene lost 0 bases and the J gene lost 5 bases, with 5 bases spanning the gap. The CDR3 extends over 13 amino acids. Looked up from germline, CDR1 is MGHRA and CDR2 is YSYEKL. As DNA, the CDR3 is TGCGCCAGCAGCCAAGATCAGTATCAGCCCCAGCATTTT. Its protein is CASSQDQYQPQHF.

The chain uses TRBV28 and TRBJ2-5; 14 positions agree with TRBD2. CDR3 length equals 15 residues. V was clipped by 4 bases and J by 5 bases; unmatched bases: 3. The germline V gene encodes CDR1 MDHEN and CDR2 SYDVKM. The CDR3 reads CASSSGLAGVETQYF. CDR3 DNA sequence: TGTGCCAGCAGTTCGGGACTAGCGGGAGTGGAGACCCAGTACTTC.

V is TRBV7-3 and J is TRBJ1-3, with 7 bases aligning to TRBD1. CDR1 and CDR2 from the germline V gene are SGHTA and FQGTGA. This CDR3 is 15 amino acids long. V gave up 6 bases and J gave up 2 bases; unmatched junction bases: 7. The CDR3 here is CASSSTGTPGNTIYF. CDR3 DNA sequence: TGTGCCAGCAGTTCGACAGGGACACCTGGAAACACCATATATTTT.

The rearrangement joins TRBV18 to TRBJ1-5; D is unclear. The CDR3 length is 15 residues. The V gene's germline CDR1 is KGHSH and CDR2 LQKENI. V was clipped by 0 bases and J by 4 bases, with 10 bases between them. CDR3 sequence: CASSPPFQGNQPQHF. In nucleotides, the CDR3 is TGTGCCAGCTCACCACCGTTTCAAGGGAATCAGCCCCAGCATTTT.

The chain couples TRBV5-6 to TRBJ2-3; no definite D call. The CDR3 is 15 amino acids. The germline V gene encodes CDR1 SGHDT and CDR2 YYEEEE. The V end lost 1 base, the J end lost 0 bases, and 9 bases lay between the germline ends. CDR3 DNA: TGTGCCAGCAGCTTGACCTGGTCTAGCACAGATACGCAGTATTTT. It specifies CASSLTWSSTDTQYF.

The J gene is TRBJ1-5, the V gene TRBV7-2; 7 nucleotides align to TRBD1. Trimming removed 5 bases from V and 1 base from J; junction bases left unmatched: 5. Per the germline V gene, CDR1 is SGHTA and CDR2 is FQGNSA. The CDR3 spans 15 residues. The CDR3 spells CASSGWTGSNQPQHF. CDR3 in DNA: TGTGCCAGCAGCGGTTGGACAGGCAGCAATCAGCCCCAGCATTTT.

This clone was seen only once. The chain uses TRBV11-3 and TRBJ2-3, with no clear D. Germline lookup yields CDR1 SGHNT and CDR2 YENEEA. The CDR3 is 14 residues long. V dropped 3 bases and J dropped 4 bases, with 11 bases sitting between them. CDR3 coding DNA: TGTGCCAGCAGCTTTGGGCCAACCTCAGATACGCAGTATTTT. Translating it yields CASSFGPTSDTQYF. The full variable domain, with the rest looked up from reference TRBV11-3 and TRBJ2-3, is EAGVVQSPRYKIIEKKQPVAFWCNPISGHNTLYWYLQNLGQGPELLIRYENEEAVDDSQLPKDRFSAERLKGVDSTLKIQPAELGDSAVYLCASSFGPTSDTQYFGPGTRLTVL.

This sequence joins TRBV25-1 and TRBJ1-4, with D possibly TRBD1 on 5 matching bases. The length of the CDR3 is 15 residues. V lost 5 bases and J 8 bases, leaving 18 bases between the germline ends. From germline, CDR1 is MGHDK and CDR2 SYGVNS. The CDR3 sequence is CASSPLSQGREKLFF. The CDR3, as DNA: TGTGCCAGCAGTCCCCTCTCTCAGGGTCGGGAAAAACTGTTTTTT.

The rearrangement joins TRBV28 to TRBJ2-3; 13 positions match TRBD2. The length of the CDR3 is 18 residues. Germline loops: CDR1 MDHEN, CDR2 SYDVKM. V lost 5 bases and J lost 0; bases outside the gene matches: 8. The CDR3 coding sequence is TGTGCCAGCAGTATCCTCGGGACTAGCGGGAAGAGCACAGATACGCAGTATTTT. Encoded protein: CASSILGTSGKSTDTQYF.

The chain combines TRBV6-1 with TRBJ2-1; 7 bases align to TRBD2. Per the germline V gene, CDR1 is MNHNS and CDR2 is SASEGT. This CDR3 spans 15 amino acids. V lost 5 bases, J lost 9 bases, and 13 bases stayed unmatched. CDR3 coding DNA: TGTGCCAGCAGTAGGAAGGGTGGCGGGGGAGCTGAGCAGTTCTTC. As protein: CASSRKGGGGAEQFF.

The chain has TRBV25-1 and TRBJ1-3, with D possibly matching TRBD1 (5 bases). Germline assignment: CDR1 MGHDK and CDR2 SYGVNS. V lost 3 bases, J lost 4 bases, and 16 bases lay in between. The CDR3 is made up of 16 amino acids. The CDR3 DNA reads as TGTGCCAGCAGTGACCCTGGGGGGGTGCCCGGAAACACCATATATTTT. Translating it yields CASSDPGGVPGNTIYF.

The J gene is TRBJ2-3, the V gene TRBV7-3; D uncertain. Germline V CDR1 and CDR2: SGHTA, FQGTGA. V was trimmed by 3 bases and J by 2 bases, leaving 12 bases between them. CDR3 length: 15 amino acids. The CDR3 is CASSFIGESTDTQYF. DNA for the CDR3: TGTGCCAGCAGCTTCATAGGCGAATCCACAGATACGCAGTATTTT. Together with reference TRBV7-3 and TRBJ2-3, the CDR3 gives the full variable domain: GAGVSQTPSNKVTEKGKYVELRCDPISGHTALYWYRQSLGQGPEFLIYFQGTGAADDSGLPNDRFFAVRPEGSVSTLKIQRTERGDSAVYLCASSFIGESTDTQYFGPGTRLTVL.

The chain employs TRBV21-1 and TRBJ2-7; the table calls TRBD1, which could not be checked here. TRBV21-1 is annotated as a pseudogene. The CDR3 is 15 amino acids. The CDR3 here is CASSIRDRPTYEQYF. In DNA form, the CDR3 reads TGTGCCAGCAGCATCCGGGACAGACCTACCTACGAGCAGTACTTC.

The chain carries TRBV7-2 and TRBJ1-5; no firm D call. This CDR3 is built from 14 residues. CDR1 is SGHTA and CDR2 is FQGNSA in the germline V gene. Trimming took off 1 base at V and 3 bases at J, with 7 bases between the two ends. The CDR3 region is CASSLGQVNQPQHF. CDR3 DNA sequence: TGTGCCAGCAGCTTAGGGCAGGTCAATCAGCCCCAGCATTTT.

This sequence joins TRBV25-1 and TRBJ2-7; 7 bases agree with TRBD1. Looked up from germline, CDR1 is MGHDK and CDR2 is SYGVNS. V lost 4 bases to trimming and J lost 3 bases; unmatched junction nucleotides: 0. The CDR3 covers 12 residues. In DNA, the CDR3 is TGTGCCAGCAGTGGGGACAGCTACGAGCAGTACTTC. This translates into CASSGDSYEQYF.

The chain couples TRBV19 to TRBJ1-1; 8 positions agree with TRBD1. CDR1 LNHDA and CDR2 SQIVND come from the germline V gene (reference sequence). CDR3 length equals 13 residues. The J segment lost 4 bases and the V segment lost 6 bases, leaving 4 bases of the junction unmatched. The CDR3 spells CASRPDRGTEAFF. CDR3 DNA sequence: TGTGCCAGTAGACCCGACAGGGGCACTGAAGCTTTCTTT.

Here the CDR3 DNA reads TGTGCCAGCAGCTTAATTCCGGGACATGGTCTCAACGAGCAGTACTTC. Translating it yields CASSLIPGHGLNEQYF. The chain links TRBV5-6 to TRBJ2-7; maybe TRBD1 (6 bases). From germline, CDR1 is SGHDT and CDR2 YYEEEE. Trimming removed 2 bases at V and 5 bases at J, with 20 bases between. The CDR3 is 16 residues long.

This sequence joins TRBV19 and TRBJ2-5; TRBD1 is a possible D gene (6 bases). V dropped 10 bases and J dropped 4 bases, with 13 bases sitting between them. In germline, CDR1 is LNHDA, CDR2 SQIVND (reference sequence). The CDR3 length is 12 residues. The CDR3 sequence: CATGTNRETQYF. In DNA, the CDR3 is TGTGCCACCGGGACAAACCGAGAGACCCAGTACTTC.

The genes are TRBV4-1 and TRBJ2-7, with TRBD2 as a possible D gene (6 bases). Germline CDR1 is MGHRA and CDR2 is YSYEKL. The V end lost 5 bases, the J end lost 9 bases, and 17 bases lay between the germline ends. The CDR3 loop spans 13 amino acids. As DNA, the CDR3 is TGCGCCAGCAGCGCCCGACGCGGGACGGCGCAGTACTTC. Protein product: CASSARRGTAQYF.

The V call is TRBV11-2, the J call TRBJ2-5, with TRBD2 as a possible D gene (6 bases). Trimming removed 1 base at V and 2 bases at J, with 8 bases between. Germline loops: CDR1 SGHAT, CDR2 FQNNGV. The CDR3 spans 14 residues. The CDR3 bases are TGTGCCAGCAGCTTAGGGACTATTCAAGAGACCCAGTACTTC. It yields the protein CASSLGTIQETQYF.

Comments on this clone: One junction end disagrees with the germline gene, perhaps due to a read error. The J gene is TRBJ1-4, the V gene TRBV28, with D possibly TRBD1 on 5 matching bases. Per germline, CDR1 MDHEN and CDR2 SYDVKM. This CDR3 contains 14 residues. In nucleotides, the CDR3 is TGTGCCAGCAATTTAAGGGGCACTAATGAAAAACTGTTTTTT. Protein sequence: CASNLRGTNEKLFF.